This TCR beta chain came from a study of Ad26.COV2.S vaccination and SARS-CoV-2 variants. At the level of the study: COV1001, an Ad26.COV2.S trial, supplied this vaccine-arm donor. Study conclusions and caveats: Measurements of TCR breadth and depth may have given underestimates of the total T cell responses.

V was clipped by 0 bases and J by 2 bases, with 6 bases between them. The CDR3 is made up of 14 amino acids. CDR1 is SGDLS and CDR2 is YYNGEE in the germline V gene. The treatment is: some 19 received Ad26.COV2.S at low or high dose, single or two shots; several received placebo; per-sample allocation not given. Samples were taken on day 63 after the first vaccine or placebo injection. Repertoires were generated with immunoSEQ multiplex PCR, while TCRdb's copy carries only in-frame clones and drops some. The table shows roughly 300,000 clones, with around 88% occurring only once. Points on this clone: Its matching antigen is unknown. The same CDR3 can be traced to other DNA sequences in this sample.

This chain uses TRBV9 with TRBJ1-5; D unclear. This material consisted of peripheral blood, taken in a trial of Ad26.COV2.S vaccine versus placebo. The sequence was obtained from a person aged 18-60 years who received the Ad26.COV2.S COVID-19 vaccine or a placebo. The CDR3 DNA reads TGTGCCAGCAGCGTAGGGGCAGGCAATCAGCCCCAGCATTTT. It is translated as CASSVGAGNQPQHF.